This T cell receptor beta chain came from a study of cytomegalovirus exposure and HLA in healthy donors. CDR1 and CDR2 (germline): SNHLY, FYNNEI. CDR3 size: 12 residues. Trimming pared 4 bases from V and 11 bases from J, leaving 12 bases between. Researchers ran the PCR with 60 Vbeta and 13 Jbeta primers. Generated by immunoSEQ multiplex PCR, the TCRdb table keeps only in-frame clones and is missing some. The data show around 140,000 clones, about 71% seen once. The receptor was derived from a woman aged 55-70 years in good health and CMV-seropositive. Sequenced material: PBMCs. The genes are TRBV2 and TRBJ1-5, with a tentative D call TRBD1 (6 bases). CDR3 sequence (DNA): TGTGCCAGCAGTGGGGACACCTTGGCCCAGCATTTT. This encodes CASSGDTLAQHF.